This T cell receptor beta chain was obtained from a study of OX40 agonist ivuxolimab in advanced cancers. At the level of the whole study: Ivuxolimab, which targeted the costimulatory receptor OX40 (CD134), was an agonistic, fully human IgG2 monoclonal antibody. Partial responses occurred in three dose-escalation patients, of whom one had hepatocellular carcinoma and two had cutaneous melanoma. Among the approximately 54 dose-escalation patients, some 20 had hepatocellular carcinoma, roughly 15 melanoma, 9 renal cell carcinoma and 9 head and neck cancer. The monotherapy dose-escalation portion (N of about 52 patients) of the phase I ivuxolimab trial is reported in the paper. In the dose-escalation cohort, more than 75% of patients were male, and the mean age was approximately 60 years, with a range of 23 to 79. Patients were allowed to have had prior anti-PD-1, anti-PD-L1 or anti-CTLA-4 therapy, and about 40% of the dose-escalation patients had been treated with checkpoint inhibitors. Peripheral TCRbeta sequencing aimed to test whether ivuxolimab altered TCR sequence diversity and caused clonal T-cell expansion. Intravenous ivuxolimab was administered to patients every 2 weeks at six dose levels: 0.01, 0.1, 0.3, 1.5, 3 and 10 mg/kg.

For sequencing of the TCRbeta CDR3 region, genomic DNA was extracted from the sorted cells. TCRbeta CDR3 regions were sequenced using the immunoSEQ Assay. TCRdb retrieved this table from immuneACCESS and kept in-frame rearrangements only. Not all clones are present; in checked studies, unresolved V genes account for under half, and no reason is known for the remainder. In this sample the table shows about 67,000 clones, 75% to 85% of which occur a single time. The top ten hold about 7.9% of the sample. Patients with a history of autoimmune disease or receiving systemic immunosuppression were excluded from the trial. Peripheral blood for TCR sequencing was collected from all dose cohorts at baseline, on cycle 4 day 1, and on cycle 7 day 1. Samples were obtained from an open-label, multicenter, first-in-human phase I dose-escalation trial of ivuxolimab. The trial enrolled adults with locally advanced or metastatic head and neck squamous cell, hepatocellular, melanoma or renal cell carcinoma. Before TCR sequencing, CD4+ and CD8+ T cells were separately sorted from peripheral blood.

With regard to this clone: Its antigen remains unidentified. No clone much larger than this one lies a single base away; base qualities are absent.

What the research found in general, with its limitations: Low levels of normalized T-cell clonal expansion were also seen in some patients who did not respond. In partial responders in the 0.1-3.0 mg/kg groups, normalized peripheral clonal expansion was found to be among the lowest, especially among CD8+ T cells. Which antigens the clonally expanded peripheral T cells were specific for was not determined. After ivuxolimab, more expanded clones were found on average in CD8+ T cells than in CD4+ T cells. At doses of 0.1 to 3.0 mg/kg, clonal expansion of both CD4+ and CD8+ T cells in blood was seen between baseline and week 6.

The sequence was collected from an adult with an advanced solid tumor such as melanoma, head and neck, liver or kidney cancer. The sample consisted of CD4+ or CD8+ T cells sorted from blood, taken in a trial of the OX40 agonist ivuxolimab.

The DNA sequence reads TGTGCCAGCAGTTACTCGGCCTACGGATCCTACGAGCAGTACTTC. Its protein product is CASSYSAYGSYEQYF. The chain is assembled from TRBV6-5 and TRBJ2-7; the D gene is not confidently resolved. The junction shows trimming of 0 bases on V and 1 base on J, plus 10 bases between the germline ends. The germline V gene encodes CDR1 MNHEY and CDR2 SVGAGI. From the cysteine up to the phenylalanine, the CDR3 has a length of 15 residues. This entry keeps only the CDR3 DNA: 45 bases, framed from base 1.